The clone carrying this T cell receptor (beta chain) showed up just a few times. Its antigen is currently unknown. RNA transcripts provided the template for amplifying TCR beta CDR3 regions. RT-PCR with HTBI primers came first, then second-round multiplex PCR. From the multiplex PCR reads, TCRdb called clonotypes with MiXCR, one entry per CDR3 protein. This sample has 500,000 to 600,000 distinct CDR3 sequences; under 45% occur once, and the top ten carry 4% to 5%. The sample belongs to a study of Graves' ophthalmopathy and Graves' hyperthyroidism. Study details: Hyperthyroidism was considered stable when no ophthalmopathy appeared within 18 months of follow-up.

Study-level results: For separating ophthalmopathy from stable hyperthyroidism, a 13-signature model gave roughly 90% sensitivity and 75% to 83% specificity. The model's prediction of ophthalmopathy progression had 65% to 71% sensitivity and around 72% specificity.

The germline gives CDR1 MNHEY, CDR2 SMNVEV (reference sequence). V was cut by 4 bases and J by 7 bases, with 20 bases left in between. This CDR3 has 15 residues. Establishment of the diagnosis relied upon clinical symptoms, serum thyroxine, TRAb, thyroid ultrasound and orbital computed tomography. Sequencing was done on a sample of peripheral blood or thyroid tissue (not recorded which). V is TRBV27 and J is TRBJ2-7, with D perhaps matching TRBD2 (6 bases). The receptor was isolated from an adult man with Graves' hyperthyroidism. The CDR3 DNA follows: TGTGCCAGCAGTTCCTCACCCCTTGGGACTTCTGAGCAGTACTTC. This translates into CASSSSPLGTSEQYF.